This T cell receptor (beta chain) is drawn from a study of blood T cell repertoires in COVID-19. On the study more broadly: Researchers got acute and convalescent COVID-19 samples from the United States, Italy and Spain. Nucleic acid was either cDNA or gDNA, and it came from T cells, B-cell-depleted T cells, or PBMCs.

As originally analysed: Amplification from reference gene primers served as the basis for estimated nucleated cell counts. The repertoire was sequenced with immunoSEQ multiplex PCR; TCRdb's copy has only in-frame clones and lacks some. The V and J calls and clone size are taken from that table; D and trimming were inferred from the DNA. The sample consists of about 98,000 clones, 65% to 90% of them appearing once. The V and J ends lost 4 bases and 2 bases, in that order; junction bases with no gene match: 5. The V gene's germline CDR1 is SGHRS and CDR2 YFSETQ. CDR3 length: 15 residues. The chain joins TRBV5-1 to TRBJ1-1, with 10 bases lining up with TRBD1. This TCR was sampled from a man in his 70s with active or convalescent COVID-19. The sequencing input was peripheral blood. CDR3 nucleotide sequence: TGCGCCAGCAGCGGAGGGGACAGGGGAAACACTGAAGCTTTCTTT. Translating gives CASSGGDRGNTEAFF.